The rows below give T cell receptor beta chains drawn from one sample of a study of shared clonotypes between healthy human individuals. Assay used: immunoSEQ multiplex PCR; TCRdb lists only in-frame clones, some missing. The repertoire consists of 2,500,000 or so clones, with under 95% occurring once and the leading ten covering more than 0.35%. Input material: naive CD4+ T cells from PBMCs. The origin of the receptors is a man younger than 35 in good health. Some clones in this sample may be carry-over from other donors' samples. Each CDR3 is given with its conserved first and last residue. The D gene is left open where the match is weak. Clone size appears in some rows only: once, few, many, or a class for an expanded clone.

TRBV2,TRBD2,TRBJ2-3,NA,TGTGCCTGTAGCGGGAGGGCCACAGGTACGCAGTATTTT,CACSGRATGTQYF
TRBV9,NA,TRBJ2-7,NA,TGTGCCAGCAGCGGACGGGCCCACCCCTACGAGCAGTACTTC,CASSGRAHPYEQYF
TRBV5-1,NA,TRBJ2-2,NA,TGCGCCAGCAGCCCAGACTTTGACACCGGGGAGCTGTTTTTT,CASSPDFDTGELFF
TRBV19,NA,TRBJ2-7,NA,TGTGCCAGTAGTATGGGGCTAGGGGCCTACGAGCAGTACTTC,CASSMGLGAYEQYF
TRBV30,NA,TRBJ2-7,NA,TGTGCCCTCGAGAAGCAGACACACTCCTACGAGCAGTACTTC,CALEKQTHSYEQYF
TRBV10-2,TRBD1,TRBJ2-7,NA,TGCGCCAGCACCCCAGACAGGGCAAGCTCCTACGAGCAGTACTTC,CASTPDRASSYEQYF
TRBV19,NA,TRBJ1-5,NA,TGTGCCAGTAGTACGAGGACGGAGTGGGGCCTCAATCAGCCCCAGCATTTT,CASSTRTEWGLNQPQHF
TRBV5-1,TRBD1,TRBJ1-1,NA,TGCGCCAGCAGCTATACAGGGGGAGGGAACACTGAAGCTTTCTTT,CASSYTGGGNTEAFF
TRBV7-2,TRBD2,TRBJ2-7,NA,TGTGCCAGCACCCCCAAAAGCGGGGGAGGTATCTACGAGCAGTACTTC,CASTPKSGGGIYEQYF
TRBV5-5,NA,TRBJ2-2,NA,TGTGCCAGCAGCTTCCGGCTATACTCGAACACCGGGGAGCTGTTTTTT,CASSFRLYSNTGELFF
TRBV15,TRBD1,TRBJ2-7,NA,TGTGCCACCAGCAGAGAGGGGACAGCATATTACGAGCAGTACTTC,CATSREGTAYYEQYF
TRBV30,NA,TRBJ1-2,few,TGTGCCTGGGACCAAGGCTACACCTTC,CAWDQGYTF
TRBV28,TRBD1,TRBJ1-1,few,TGTGCCAGCAGTTTAGCCGGGACAGGGAACACTGAAGCTTTCTTT,CASSLAGTGNTEAFF
TRBV7-9,TRBD1,TRBJ2-3,once,TGTGCCAGCAGCTGGGGACAGGTCCTAGATACGCAGTATTTT,CASSWGQVLDTQYF
TRBV6-5,NA,TRBJ2-7,NA,TGTGCCAGCAGTTACGCATTGAGGGGCTTGAGAGGCGAGCAGTACTTC,CASSYALRGLRGEQYF
TRBV19,TRBD1,TRBJ1-2,NA,TGTGCCAGTAGTATTACGGGACAGGGATCGAGTGGCTACACCTTC,CASSITGQGSSGYTF
TRBV27,TRBD1,TRBJ1-1,NA,TGTGCCAGCAGTCACAAGACAGGGACTGAAGCTTTCTTT,CASSHKTGTEAFF
TRBV9,NA,TRBJ2-3,once,TGTGCCAGCAGCCCCCGTGGGACCCGCACAGATACGCAGTATTTT,CASSPRGTRTDTQYF
TRBV5-1,NA,TRBJ2-2,NA,TGCGCCAGCAGCGGCAGGGGGGCTGAGACCGGGGAGCTGTTTTTT,CASSGRGAETGELFF
TRBV19,NA,TRBJ2-4,NA,TGTGCCAGCCAGGACAAAGGGGTCAAAAACATTCAGTACTTC,CASQDKGVKNIQYF
TRBV27,TRBD2,TRBJ2-1,NA,TGTGCCAGCAGTTCCCCTGGGAGGGTAACCTACAATGAGCAGTTCTTC,CASSSPGRVTYNEQFF
TRBV7-2,NA,TRBJ2-7,NA,TGTGCCAGCAGCTCCCGGGTGGGAGGCTACGAGCAGTACTTC,CASSSRVGGYEQYF
TRBV27,NA,TRBJ1-1,NA,TGTGCCAGCAGTTTAGTGGGTTTCGGAAACACTGAAGCTTTCTTT,CASSLVGFGNTEAFF
TRBV2,NA,TRBJ1-2,once,TGTGCCAGCCAAAAAACAGGGTCGAACTATGGCTACACCTTC,CASQKTGSNYGYTF
TRBV19,NA,TRBJ2-5,NA,TGTGCCAGTAGTATAGACCCAGGGCGTCAAGAGACCCAGTACTTC,CASSIDPGRQETQYF
TRBV7-6,TRBD2,TRBJ2-7,NA,TGTGCCAGCAGCTTACGGGGAGGGCGGGACGAGCAGTACTTC,CASSLRGGRDEQYF
TRBV10-3,NA,TRBJ1-5,NA,TGTGCCATCAGTGAGTCGACAGGCGCTCAGCCCCAGCACTTT,CAISESTGAQPQHF
TRBV11-2,TRBD1,TRBJ1-6,NA,TGTGCCACCCAGAGGGACAGAAATTCACCCCTCCACTTT,CATQRDRNSPLHF
TRBV27,NA,TRBJ1-1,NA,TGTGCCAGCCGGAAATTGACAGGATCGAACACTGAAGCTTTCTTT,CASRKLTGSNTEAFF
TRBV28,TRBD1,TRBJ2-1,NA,TGTGCCAGCACCGATCAGGGGGCTGGGGGAAGGTCCTACAATGAGCAGTTCTTC,CASTDQGAGGRSYNEQFF
TRBV5-6,NA,TRBJ2-5,once,TGTGCCAGCAGCGCGGGCTGGGCAGGGTGGGAGACCCAGTACTTC,CASSAGWAGWETQYF
TRBV7-9,TRBD1,TRBJ1-4,NA,TGTGCCAGCAGCGGGACGGGACAGGGGGCCGCCCATGAAAAACTGTTTTTT,CASSGTGQGAAHEKLFF
TRBV11-3,NA,TRBJ2-3,NA,TGTGCCAGCAGCCCGGCGGGTGGGCGAGGAGATACGCAGTATTTT,CASSPAGGRGDTQYF
TRBV5-6,NA,TRBJ2-3,NA,TGTGCCAGCAGCTTCAGGGGCGTCTCCCCTAGCACAGATACGCAGTATTTT,CASSFRGVSPSTDTQYF
TRBV15,TRBD1,TRBJ2-5,NA,TGTGCCACCAGCAGAGGGACAGGGGGCGGGGAGACCCAGTACTTC,CATSRGTGGGETQYF
TRBV29-1,TRBD1,TRBJ2-3,NA,TGCAGCGTTCCCCAGACAGGGGTCATGGATACGCAGTATTTT,CSVPQTGVMDTQYF
TRBV10-3,NA,TRBJ1-1,NA,TGTGCCATCAGTATAGAGAAAAACACTGAAGCTTTCTTT,CAISIEKNTEAFF
TRBV23-1,TRBD1,TRBJ2-2,NA,TGCGCCAGCAGGACAGGGGAAATAGTAGCGCCTAATTCGAACACCGGGGAGCTGTTTTTT,CASRTGEIVAPNSNTGELFF
TRBV5-1,NA,TRBJ2-2,NA,TGCGCCAGCAGCGGGATAAGGCCCCCCTCCCCGAACACCGGGGAGCTGTTTTTT,CASSGIRPPSPNTGELFF
TRBV28,TRBD1,TRBJ1-1,NA,TGTGCCAGCAGTTTAGGGGACAGGGTGAACACTGAAGCTTTCTTT,CASSLGDRVNTEAFF
TRBV7-2,TRBD2,TRBJ2-5,NA,TGTGCCAGCAGCTTATTGGGTAGCGGGAGGGCCGGGGAGACCCAGTACTTC,CASSLLGSGRAGETQYF
TRBV9,NA,TRBJ2-2,NA,TGTGCCAGCAGCGTAGTCGGGTCGGCCGGGGAGCTGTTTTTT,CASSVVGSAGELFF
TRBV11-2,TRBD2,TRBJ2-7,NA,TGTGCCAGCAGCTTCTTAGCGGGAGGCTCCTACGAGCAGTACTTC,CASSFLAGGSYEQYF
TRBV14,NA,TRBJ1-1,NA,TGTGCCAGCGCCCGTCTACGGAACACTGAAGCTTTCTTT,CASARLRNTEAFF
TRBV13,NA,TRBJ2-7,NA,TGTGCCAGCAGCCTCTCAGGAGTATTGGCGGTCGAGCAGTACTTC,CASSLSGVLAVEQYF
TRBV7-8,NA,TRBJ1-1,NA,TGTGCCAGCAGCCTAGAGGGTCCGAACACTGAAGCTTTCTTT,CASSLEGPNTEAFF
TRBV11-2,NA,TRBJ1-2,NA,TGTGCCAGCAGCTTAGGCAGCTGGCGTGGCTACACCTTC,CASSLGSWRGYTF
TRBV27,TRBD2,TRBJ2-5,NA,TGTGCCAGCAGTTTACGGTCCAGCGGGAGGGCAGAGACCCAGTACTTC,CASSLRSSGRAETQYF